This paragraph reports one TCR beta chain. Its antigen is still unknown. This entry comes from a study of PD-1 blockade in classical Hodgkin lymphoma. The wider study: The study gave patients nivolumab 3 mg/kg intravenously every 2 weeks. Study-wide points: Significant TCR diversity gains by C4D1 occurred in CD4+ but not CD8+ cells. When set against healthy donors, newly diagnosed patients were reported to show lower baseline TCR diversity.

Germline values: CDR1 LNHDA, CDR2 SQIVND (reference sequence). The V and J ends lost 8 bases and 4 bases respectively, with 9 bases between them. CDR3 length: 12 amino acids. Sequencing used immunoSEQ multiplex PCR; TCRdb keeps in-frame clones, though not all of them. The data show tens of thousands of clones, approximately 91% seen once. All patients relapsed after autologous stem cell transplantation, and brentuximab vedotin exposure varied. V gene TRBV19 combines with J gene TRBJ1-5; TRBD1 might be the D (5 bases). This TCR was recovered from a human donor with classical Hodgkin lymphoma. This specimen was peripheral blood mononuclear cells (PBMCs), taken at baseline. CDR3 loop: CASGGGNQPQHF. The CDR3 bases are TGTGCCAGTGGGGGGGGGAATCAGCCCCAGCATTTT.